This TCR beta chain was sequenced during a study of PD-1 blockade in classical Hodgkin lymphoma. Study observations and caveats: CD4+ TCR diversity, unlike CD8+, rose significantly by C4D1. No one has yet defined what causes the repertoire differences, which may be disease activity or prior therapy. Newly diagnosed patients had diversity similar to the baseline diversity of complete responders.

About this clone itself: The antigen remains unidentified.

TCRdb's copy holds only in-frame clones and misses some; the assay was immunoSEQ multiplex PCR. The data contain about 30,000 clones, around 70% of them singletons. The CDR3 runs 13 residues. V gave up 3 bases and J gave up 4 bases, with 8 bases separating them. From germline, CDR1 is SGHRS and CDR2 YFSETQ. Each patient experienced a relapse that followed autologous stem cell transplantation, and brentuximab vedotin exposure varied. The receptor comes from a human donor with classical Hodgkin lymphoma. The sequencing used peripheral blood mononuclear cells (PBMCs), collected before the second cycle of nivolumab. This chain connects TRBV5-1 to TRBJ1-3; maybe TRBD1 (6 bases). The CDR3 coding sequence is TGCGCCAGCAGCTCTGACAGGGGAAACACCATATATTTT. Translated, it gives CASSSDRGNTIYF.